One sample yielded the 27 T cell receptor beta chains listed below, sequenced in a study of neoadjuvant anti-PD-1 for oral cavity cancer. The time point: after neoadjuvant nivolumab, at surgical resection. Profiling relied on immunoSEQ multiplex PCR, and the TCRdb table lists in-frame clones only, not all of them. The repertoire holds 24,000 or so clones, with about 30% as singletons. The source material was tumor tissue, sampled after nivolumab (anti-PD-1) treatment. These TCRs come from a person aged 35 to 85 with oral cavity squamous cell carcinoma.

V gene TRBV27 combines with J gene TRBJ2-3; 8 bases are a match to TRBD1. CDR3 size: 13 residues. J gave up 9 bases and V 5 bases, and 7 bases lay outside the gene matches. Germline V gene lookup returns CDR1 MNHEY and CDR2 SMNVEV (reference sequence). The CDR3 sequence: CASSQHGQGTQYF. DNA of the CDR3: TGTGCCAGCAGTCAGCACGGACAGGGAACGCAGTATTTT.

The rearrangement uses TRBV19 and TRBJ2-7; D may be TRBD1 or TRBD2 (5 bases each). Trimming removed 10 bases at V and 0 bases at J, with 16 bases between. The CDR3 totals 14 residues. Germline loops: CDR1 LNHDA, CDR2 SQIVND (reference sequence). CDR3 nucleotides: TGTGCCACCGCGTCGGGGACCAGCTCCTACGAGCAGTACTTC. Translation gives CATASGTSSYEQYF.

V usage is TRBV14 and J usage is TRBJ2-1, with TRBD2 matching 13 bases. The CDR3 is made up of 16 amino acids. The J segment lost 9 bases and the V segment lost 4 bases, leaving 9 bases of the junction unmatched. Germline-derived CDR1 and CDR2 are SGHDN and FVKESK. The CDR3 coding sequence is TGTGCCAGCAGCCCTACCTCACTAGCGGGAGGGCTTGAGCAGTTCTTC. It translates to CASSPTSLAGGLEQFF.

This clone was detected only a few times. In the same sample, other DNA sequences code for this CDR3. V usage is TRBV27 and J usage is TRBJ2-7; unclear D gene. The CDR3 is 11 amino acids. V was clipped by 3 bases and J by 4 bases, with 4 bases between them. The germline V gene encodes CDR1 MNHEY and CDR2 SMNVEV (reference sequence). In DNA, the CDR3 is TGTGCCAGCAGTTTGGGGTACGAGCAGTACTTC. It yields the protein CASSLGYEQYF.

Here the CDR3 DNA reads TGTGCCATCAGTGAGTCAGGCAGCCACAATCAGCCCCAGCATTTT. Protein sequence: CAISESGSHNQPQHF. This chain connects TRBV10-3 to TRBJ1-5; D call uncertain. V was shortened by 0 bases and J by 3 bases, with 9 bases between the two germline ends. Germline-derived CDR1 and CDR2 are ENHRY and SYGVKD. CDR3 length equals 15 residues.

In regard to this clone: Other DNA sequences from this sample encode an identical CDR3 as well. The chain couples TRBV9 to TRBJ2-5, with TRBD2 matching 7 bases. This CDR3 is built from 13 residues. V lost 0 bases, J lost 5 bases, and 1 base stayed unmatched. Looked up from germline, CDR1 is SGDLS and CDR2 is YYNGEE. CDR3 bases: TGTGCCAGCAGCGTAGGACTAGCCGAGACCCAGTACTTC. Protein product: CASSVGLAETQYF.

This clone appeared a few times. The sample holds other DNA sequences that translate to the same CDR3. This chain connects TRBV6-1 to TRBJ1-2, with TRBD1 as a possible D gene (5 bases). The CDR3 has 14 amino acids. Germline assignment: CDR1 MNHNS and CDR2 SASEGT. The V and J ends lost 1 base and 3 bases respectively, with 9 bases between them. Written as DNA, the CDR3 is TGTGCCAGCAGTGAAGGGGGCGTTGACTATGGCTACACCTTC. Protein sequence: CASSEGGVDYGYTF.

The J gene is TRBJ2-3, the V gene TRBV7-3; TRBD2 might be the D (5 bases). Trimming took off 5 bases at V and 3 bases at J, with 15 bases between the two ends. CDR3 length: 15 residues. CDR1 and CDR2 (germline): SGHTA, FQGTGA. The CDR3 sequence is CASSPQTGRTDTQYF. The CDR3 nucleotides read TGTGCCAGCAGCCCTCAAACGGGAAGAACAGATACGCAGTATTTT.

The CDR3 region has the DNA TGTGCCAGCGGATTGGGGGGTCCCCAGGGACTGAGTCAGCCCCAGCATTTT. It codes for CASGLGGPQGLSQPQHF. The chain recombines TRBV7-9 with TRBJ1-5, with a possible D match to TRBD1 (5 bases). Germline CDR1 is SEHNR and CDR2 is FQNEAQ (reference sequence). The CDR3 is 17 residues long. V gave up 8 bases and J gave up 6 bases, with 26 bases separating them.

The chain links TRBV7-9 to TRBJ2-7, with 9 nucleotides matching TRBD2. Germline V gene data show CDR1 as SEHNR and CDR2 as FQNEAQ (reference sequence). The CDR3 has 14 residues. V shed 5 bases, J shed 0 bases, and the junction held 2 bases outside the gene matches. The CDR3 DNA reads as TGTGCCAGCAGCCCGACTAGCGGCTCCTACGAGCAGTACTTC. Translation gives CASSPTSGSYEQYF.

As to this clone: Relative to the germline gene, one junction end is altered; a read error may explain this. The chain is built from TRBV7-7 and TRBJ2-3, with a weak D call TRBD1 (6 bases). There are 16 residues in the CDR3. Germline V gene sequence: CDR1 SSHAT, CDR2 FNYEAQ (reference sequence). In DNA, the CDR3 is TGTGCTAGCAGCCCACAGGGCCAGGGTTTCACAGATACGCAGTATTTT. Amino acid sequence: CASSPQGQGFTDTQYF.

The CDR3 spells CASSPPSDTGELFF. The CDR3 DNA reads as TGTGCCAGCTCACCACCTTCAGACACCGGGGAGCTGTTTTTT. This chain connects TRBV18 to TRBJ2-2; D gene uncertain. In germline, CDR1 is KGHSH, CDR2 LQKENI. Between the trimmed V and J ends, which lost 0 bases and 3 bases, there was a span of 5 bases. The CDR3 is made up of 14 amino acids. The full variable domain, with the rest looked up from reference TRBV18 and TRBJ2-2, is NAGVMQNPRHLVRRRGQEARLRCSPMKGHSHVYWYRQLPEEGLKFMVYLQKENIIDESGMPKERFSAEFPKEGPSILRIQQVVRGDSAAYFCASSPPSDTGELFFGEGSRLTVL.

The chain links TRBV28 to TRBJ1-2; 8 nucleotides agree with TRBD1. Germline-derived CDR1 and CDR2 are MDHEN and SYDVKM. Trimming at V came to 3 bases and at J to 5 bases, leaving 11 bases not matched to a gene. CDR3 length: 16 amino acids. The CDR3 spells CASSLGQGALGYGYTF. Here the CDR3 DNA reads TGTGCCAGCAGTTTGGGGCAGGGGGCGTTGGGGTATGGCTACACCTTC.

V and J are TRBV12-2 and TRBJ1-1; the table's D call, TRBD1, was not checked against the DNA. TRBV12-2 is a listed pseudogene. The CDR3 sequence is 12 residues long. The CDR3 here is CASRCGQNGAFF. DNA of the CDR3: TGTGCAAGTCGCTGCGGACAGAATGGGGCTTTCTTT.

This clone was seen a few times. The chain couples TRBV6-6 to TRBJ1-2; D perhaps matches TRBD1 (5 bases). Trimming pared 6 bases from V and 7 bases from J, leaving 15 bases between. Looked up from germline, CDR1 is MNHNY and CDR2 is SVGAGI (reference sequence). The CDR3 contains 13 residues. Here the CDR3 reads CASREQEILGYTF. Written as DNA, the CDR3 is TGTGCCAGCAGAGAACAGGAGATCCTTGGCTACACCTTC.

This clone was seen once. The CDR3 loop is CSVSVGGNQPQHF. In nucleotides, the CDR3 is TGCAGCGTAAGCGTAGGGGGCAATCAGCCCCAGCATTTT. J is TRBJ1-5 and V is TRBV29-1; D is possibly TRBD1 (5 bases). Germline V gives CDR1 SQVTM, CDR2 ANQGSEA. V lost 6 bases to trimming and J lost 2 bases, with 11 bases between them. The CDR3 has 13 amino acids.

The chain is built from TRBV27 and TRBJ2-7; D gene unclear. Per the germline V gene, CDR1 is MNHEY and CDR2 is SMNVEV (reference sequence). Trimming left V 3 bases short and J 7 bases short, with 22 bases between. This CDR3 comprises 16 residues. The CDR3 spells CASSLTAIPGTREQYF. CDR3 coding DNA: TGTGCCAGCAGTTTGACGGCAATTCCTGGAACTCGGGAGCAGTACTTC.

This clone showed up just a few times. The rearrangement uses TRBV7-9 and TRBJ1-6, with D maybe TRBD1 (6 bases). Per the germline V gene, CDR1 is SEHNR and CDR2 is FQNEAQ (reference sequence). Trimming left V 4 bases short and J 4 bases short, with 17 bases between. This CDR3 contains 17 residues. This chain's CDR3 is CASSSSGQWDYNSPLHF. In DNA, the CDR3 is TGTGCCAGCAGCTCATCCGGACAGTGGGATTATAATTCACCCCTCCACTTT.

This clone was observed at least ten times. CDR3 residues: CASSHVQGGGTEAFF. CDR3 nucleotides: TGCGCCAGCAGCCACGTACAGGGGGGAGGTACTGAAGCTTTCTTT. This sequence joins TRBV4-1 and TRBJ1-1; 8 bases align to TRBD1. CDR1 MGHRA and CDR2 YSYEKL come from the germline V gene. Trimming took 3 bases from V and 5 from J; bases not matched to a gene: 8. The CDR3 spans 15 residues.

This clone is medium-sized. V gene TRBV5-4 combines with J gene TRBJ2-1; 12 positions agree with TRBD1. Germline lookup yields CDR1 SGHNT and CDR2 YYREEE (reference sequence). J was trimmed by 8 bases and V by 1 base; bases with no gene match: 4. The CDR3 extends over 15 amino acids. CDR3 sequence: CASSLQGQGADEQFF. The CDR3 DNA sequence: TGTGCCAGCAGCTTGCAGGGACAGGGGGCAGATGAGCAGTTCTTC.

This clone was recorded only once. This chain joins TRBV6-5 and TRBJ1-5; 8 positions agree with TRBD1. This CDR3 comprises 14 residues. CDR1 and CDR2 (germline): MNHEY, SVGAGI. V was pared by 5 bases and J by 7 bases, with 7 bases of the junction left unmatched. CDR3 sequence: CASSDRGAGQPQHF. As DNA, the CDR3 is TGTGCCAGCAGTGACAGGGGCGCGGGGCAGCCCCAGCATTTT.

This clone was recorded a few times. This chain uses TRBV7-2 with TRBJ2-1; TRBD2 aligns across 8 bases. Trimming at V came to 1 base and at J to 6 bases, leaving 5 bases not matched to a gene. Germline CDR1 is SGHTA and CDR2 is FQGNSA. The CDR3 consists of 15 residues. The chain's CDR3 is CASSLDSLAGNEQFF. The CDR3 DNA follows: TGTGCCAGCAGCTTAGACTCCCTAGCGGGCAATGAGCAGTTCTTC. The full variable domain, in which reference TRBV7-2 and TRBJ2-1 provide the parts outside the CDR3, is GAGVSQSPSNKVTEKGKDVELRCDPISGHTALYWYRQSLGQGLEFLIYFQGNSAPDKSGLPSDRFSAERTGGSVSTLTIQRTQQEDSAVYLCASSLDSLAGNEQFFGPGTRLTVL.

The chain couples TRBV27 to TRBJ1-5, with 7 positions matching TRBD1. Germline CDR1 and CDR2: MNHEY and SMNVEV (reference sequence). The V segment lost 5 bases and the J segment 0 bases; nucleotides outside the gene matches: 22. This CDR3 spans 21 amino acids. Written as DNA, the CDR3 is TGTGCCAGCAGTCCTACCTGGATGCCCCTTGGGACAGTGCGTAGCAATCAGCCCCAGCATTTT. Translation: CASSPTWMPLGTVRSNQPQHF.

The V and J genes are TRBV7-3 and TRBJ1-1; 8 bases are a match to TRBD1. Trimming removed 5 bases from V and 6 bases from J; junction bases left unmatched: 8. The CDR3 consists of 14 residues. Germline lookup yields CDR1 SGHTA and CDR2 FQGTGA. The CDR3 here is CASSRGQGRAEAFF. The CDR3 coding sequence is TGTGCCAGCAGCCGCGGACAGGGTAGGGCTGAAGCTTTCTTT.

J is TRBJ2-7 and V is TRBV18; 8 bases fit TRBD1. CDR1 and CDR2 from the germline V gene are KGHSH and LQKENI. This CDR3 is 15 amino acids long. Trimming removed 4 bases from V and 4 bases from J; junction bases left unmatched: 9. CDR3 sequence (DNA): TGTGCCAGCTCACAAACAGGGGGAAGGGGTTACGAGCAGTACTTC. Its translation is CASSQTGGRGYEQYF.

This clone was seen a few times. The sample holds other DNA sequences that translate to the same CDR3. This sequence joins TRBV9 and TRBJ2-5, with TRBD2 matching over 8 bases. CDR3 size: 15 residues. V shed 0 bases and J 5 bases; nucleotides not matched to a gene: 6. Germline V gene sequence: CDR1 SGDLS, CDR2 YYNGEE. CDR3 bases: TGTGCCAGCAGCGTAGACAGCGGGAGAGGGGAGACCCAGTACTTC. It encodes CASSVDSGRGETQYF.

The chain recombines TRBV19 with TRBJ1-6; D call uncertain. The CDR3 covers 17 residues. Germline V lookup: CDR1 LNHDA, CDR2 SQIVND (reference sequence). V was trimmed by 0 bases and J by 0 bases, leaving 9 bases between them. In DNA form, the CDR3 reads TGTGCCAGTAGTATAGACGCGGGTAGCTCCTATAATTCACCCCTCCACTTT. Its translation is CASSIDAGSSYNSPLHF.